The next 3 T cell receptor beta chains were all read from a single sample in a study of early T cells in non-severe SARS-CoV-2 infection. MiXCR, run by TCRdb on the 5' RACE reads, gives a single entry per CDR3 protein. Of 40,000 to 65,000 distinct CDR3 sequences in the sample, over 7.5% were seen once. The sample consisted of whole blood. These receptors all come from an adult who was a healthcare worker with PCR-confirmed SARS-CoV-2 infection or an uninfected control (not recorded which).

This clonotype came up many times. The rearrangement links TRBV20-1 to TRBJ2-7; D perhaps matches TRBD2 (5 bases). The CDR3 is made up of 14 amino acids. V gave up 6 bases and J gave up 2 bases, with 17 bases separating them. The germline V gene has CDR1 DFQATT and CDR2 SNEGSKA (reference sequence). The CDR3 nucleotides are TGCAGTGCCGCTCCGGGCTTCGGGACCTACGAGCAGTACTTC. This encodes CSAAPGFGTYEQYF.

This clonotype was picked up many times. The chain employs TRBV20-1 and TRBJ2-1; 10 nucleotides agree with TRBD2. V trimming: 3 bases; J trimming: 3 bases; junction bases outside the gene matches: 5. The CDR3 runs 15 residues. The germline V gene encodes CDR1 DFQATT and CDR2 SNEGSKA (reference sequence). CDR3 protein: CSARPGLANYNEQFF. The CDR3 nucleotides are TGCAGTGCTAGGCCGGGACTAGCGAACTACAATGAGCAGTTCTTC.

This clonotype was counted a few times. The V call is TRBV14, the J call TRBJ2-7; 7 positions match TRBD1. The CDR3 has 14 amino acids. J gave up 0 bases and V 6 bases, and 5 bases lay outside the gene matches. Germline-derived CDR1 and CDR2 are SGHDN and FVKESK. CDR3 nucleotide sequence: TGTGCCAGCAGTCGCTGGGACAGCTCCTACGAGCAGTACTTC. Its protein product is CASSRWDSSYEQYF. The whole variable domain, filled in from reference TRBV14 and TRBJ2-7, reads EAGVTQFPSHSVIEKGQTVTLRCDPISGHDNLYWYRRVMGKEIKFLLHFVKESKQDESGMPNNRFLAERTGGTYSTLKVQPAELEDSGVYFCASSRWDSSYEQYFGPGTRLTVT.